Listed below are T cell receptor beta chains from one sample, sequenced in a study of regulatory T cells in long-lasting Graves disease. TCRdb reanalysed the multiplex PCR reads using MiXCR and keeps one entry per CDR3 protein. The profile shows around 420,000 distinct CDR3 sequences, approximately 16% of them singletons. These same records also appear under a second study, on T cells in Graves' hyperthyroidism and ophthalmopathy.

Sequences were derived from peripheral blood mononuclear cells (PBMCs), sampled at new diagnosis, from a patient treated with antithyroid drugs. These receptor sequences come from a woman between 35 and 50 years old with Graves disease. Each CDR3 is given with its conserved first and last residue. The D gene is left open where the match is weak. For some rows the clone size is stated as once, few or many, or as a class when expanded; others skip it.

size	D	V	J	CDR3
many	-	TRBV2	TRBJ2-1	CASRGGREYNEQFF
many	-	TRBV11-2	TRBJ1-6	CASSQRFSGNNSPLHF
many	TRBD1	TRBV10-3	TRBJ2-7	CAVNRDRSGKQYF
-	TRBD2	TRBV3-1	TRBJ2-1	CASSQDWTSGNRGNEQFF
many	TRBD1	TRBV24-1	TRBJ2-3	CATSQGQGGADTQYF
many	TRBD2	TRBV24-1	TRBJ2-1	CATSVSSGRSYNEQFF
many	TRBD2	TRBV14	TRBJ2-7	CASSPSSGVSYEQYF
-	TRBD1	TRBV6-1	TRBJ1-2	CASSPQGYPYGYTF
many	-	TRBV7-8	TRBJ2-2	CASSLVLGELFF
few	-	TRBV7-2	TRBJ1-3	CASSLGWPWVNTIYF
-	TRBD1	TRBV2	TRBJ2-1	CASSEGDSPDPSNEQFF
few	-	TRBV7-8	TRBJ2-7	CASSPGKVTYEQYF
-	-	TRBV11-2	TRBJ1-2	CASSLDRWVDGYTF
many	-	TRBV28	TRBJ2-1	CASSYPEGTWYNEQFF
many	-	TRBV12-3/TRBV12-4	TRBJ1-1	CASYGGGPNTEAFF
many	-	TRBV12-3/TRBV12-4	TRBJ1-2	CASSFEAGDGYTF
many	-	TRBV6-5	TRBJ2-3	CASSYSRLEMADTQYF
many	-	TRBV28	TRBJ2-2	CASSFFDTGELFF
many	-	TRBV7-2	TRBJ1-3	CASSLAPDSGNTIYF
many	TRBD1	TRBV10-3	TRBJ2-7	CAISNTGGDEQYF
few	TRBD1	TRBV27	TRBJ1-2	CATGQGADYTF
once	TRBD2	TRBV29-1	TRBJ2-3	CSVVGTETSGIDTQYF
-	-	TRBV28	TRBJ2-7	CASSQQGTPYF
-	-	TRBV2	TRBJ1-1	CASRDPNTEAFF
-	-	TRBV6-5	TRBJ1-5	CASSSPGRGNQPQHF
many	-	TRBV11-3	TRBJ2-1	CASSLGESYNEQFF
-	-	TRBV7-9	TRBJ2-4	CASSLGAGGNIQYF
many	TRBD2	TRBV12-3/TRBV12-4	TRBJ2-1	CASSWGGWHNEQFF
-	TRBD2	TRBV5-4	TRBJ2-3	CASSSRRVLAGGLGTDTQYF
few	TRBD2	TRBV12-3/TRBV12-4	TRBJ2-7	CASRSGGGVDEQYF
many	-	TRBV5-5	TRBJ1-6	CASSLEESRSPLHF
many	TRBD2	TRBV7-3	TRBJ2-7	CASSQSGGSSYEQYF
few	-	TRBV27	TRBJ2-1	CASSERRNEQFF
-	-	TRBV6-9	TRBJ1-2	CASSYTAGLEYGYTF
many	-	TRBV10-3	TRBJ2-7	CAISNRDGSYEQYF
-	-	TRBV11-2	TRBJ2-3	CASSLEGWGTDTQYF
many	-	TRBV28	TRBJ1-5	CASSKGTRGVNSNQPQHF
many	-	TRBV13	TRBJ2-2	CASSAPQRNTGELFF
many	-	TRBV12-3/TRBV12-4	TRBJ2-7	CASSLRMTGLDSYEQYF
many	TRBD2	TRBV11-2	TRBJ2-1	CASSQLAGKQFF
few	TRBD2	TRBV27	TRBJ2-1	CASSYLSGTSGYNEQFF
-	-	TRBV6-2/TRBV6-3	TRBJ1-1	CASSSHRVGNTEAFF
-	TRBD2	TRBV12-3/TRBV12-4	TRBJ2-7	CASSLPASGSGEQYF
few	-	TRBV28	TRBJ2-7	CASSPPTIEQYF
-	TRBD2	TRBV19	TRBJ2-7	CASSGTSGSHYEQYF
once	-	TRBV19	TRBJ2-6	CASSTRPGQPSGSSGANVLTF
-	TRBD1	TRBV20-1	TRBJ2-1	CSANRGPVNEQFF
many	-	TRBV28	TRBJ2-1	CASRAYNEQFF